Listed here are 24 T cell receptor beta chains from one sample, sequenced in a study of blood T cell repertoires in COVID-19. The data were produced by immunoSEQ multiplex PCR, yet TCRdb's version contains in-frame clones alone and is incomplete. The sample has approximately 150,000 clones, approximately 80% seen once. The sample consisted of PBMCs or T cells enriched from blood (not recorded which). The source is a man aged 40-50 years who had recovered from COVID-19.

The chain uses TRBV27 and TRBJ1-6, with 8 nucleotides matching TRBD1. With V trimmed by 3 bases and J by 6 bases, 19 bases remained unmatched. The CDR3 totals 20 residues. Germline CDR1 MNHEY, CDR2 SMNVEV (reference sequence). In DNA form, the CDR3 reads TGTGCCAGCAGTTTGAAGGTCAGGGGGCCCGGGTCACCTGTTAATTCACCCCTCCACTTT. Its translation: CASSLKVRGPGSPVNSPLHF.

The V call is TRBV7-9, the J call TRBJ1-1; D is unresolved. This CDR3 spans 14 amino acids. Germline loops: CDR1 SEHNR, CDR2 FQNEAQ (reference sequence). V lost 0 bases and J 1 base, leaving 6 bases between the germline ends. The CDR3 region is CASSLATANTEAFF. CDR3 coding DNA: TGTGCCAGCAGCTTAGCCACAGCGAACACTGAAGCTTTCTTT. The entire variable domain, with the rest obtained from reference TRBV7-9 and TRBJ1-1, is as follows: DTGVSQNPRHKITKRGQNVTFRCDPISEHNRLYWYRQTLGQGPEFLTYFQNEAQLEKSRLLSDRFSAERPKGSFSTLEIQRTEQGDSAMYLCASSLATANTEAFFGQGTRLTVV.

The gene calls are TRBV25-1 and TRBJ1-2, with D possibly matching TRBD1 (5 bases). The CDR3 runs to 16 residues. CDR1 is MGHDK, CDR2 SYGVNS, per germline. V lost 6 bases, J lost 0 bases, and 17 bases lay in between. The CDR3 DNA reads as TGTGCCAGCAGCCACCGGGACTGGCCTCCTAACTATGGCTACACCTTC. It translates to CASSHRDWPPNYGYTF.

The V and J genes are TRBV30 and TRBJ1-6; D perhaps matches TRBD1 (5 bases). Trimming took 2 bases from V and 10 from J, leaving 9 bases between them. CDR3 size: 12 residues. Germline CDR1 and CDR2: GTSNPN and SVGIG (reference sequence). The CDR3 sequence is CAWSPGYSPLHF. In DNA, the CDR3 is TGTGCCTGGAGTCCAGGGTACTCACCCCTCCACTTT.

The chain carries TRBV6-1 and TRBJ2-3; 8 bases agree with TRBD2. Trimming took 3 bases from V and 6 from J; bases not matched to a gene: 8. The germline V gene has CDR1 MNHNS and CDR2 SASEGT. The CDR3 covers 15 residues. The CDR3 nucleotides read TGTGCCAGCAGTGAGTTAAGCGGGGGAAGTGATACGCAGTATTTT. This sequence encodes CASSELSGGSDTQYF.

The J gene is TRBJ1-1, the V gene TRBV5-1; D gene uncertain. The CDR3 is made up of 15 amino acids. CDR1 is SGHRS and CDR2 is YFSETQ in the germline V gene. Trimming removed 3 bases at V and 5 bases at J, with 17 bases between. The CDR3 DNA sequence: TGCGCCAGCAGCTCGACTGGAGAGGGAGGTACTGAAGCTTTCTTT. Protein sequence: CASSSTGEGGTEAFF.

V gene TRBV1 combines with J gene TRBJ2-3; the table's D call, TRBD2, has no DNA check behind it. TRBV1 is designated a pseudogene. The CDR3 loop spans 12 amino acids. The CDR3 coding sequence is TGCACCAGAGCGGAAATGATGAATACGCAGTATTTT. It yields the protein CTRAEMMNTQYF.

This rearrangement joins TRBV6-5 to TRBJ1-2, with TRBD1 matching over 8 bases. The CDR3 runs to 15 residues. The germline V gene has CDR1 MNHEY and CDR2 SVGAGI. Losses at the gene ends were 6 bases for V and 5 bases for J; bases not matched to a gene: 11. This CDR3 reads CASRFGQGGWYGYTF. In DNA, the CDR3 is TGTGCCAGCAGATTCGGACAGGGAGGATGGTATGGCTACACCTTC.

CDR3 bases: TGTGCCAGCAGTGCGGGACAGACGATATATGGCTACACCTTC. It is translated as CASSAGQTIYGYTF. The V gene is TRBV25-1, the J gene TRBJ1-2; 7 positions match TRBD1. The CDR3 spans 14 residues. The germline V gene encodes CDR1 MGHDK and CDR2 SYGVNS. V lost 4 bases to trimming and J lost 5 bases; unmatched junction nucleotides: 7.

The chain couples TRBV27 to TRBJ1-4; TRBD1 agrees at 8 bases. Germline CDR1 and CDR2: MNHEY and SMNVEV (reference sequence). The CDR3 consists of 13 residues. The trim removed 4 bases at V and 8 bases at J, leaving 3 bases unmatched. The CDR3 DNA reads TGTGCCAGCAGTTCGGGACAGGACGAAAAACTGTTTTTT. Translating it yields CASSSGQDEKLFF.

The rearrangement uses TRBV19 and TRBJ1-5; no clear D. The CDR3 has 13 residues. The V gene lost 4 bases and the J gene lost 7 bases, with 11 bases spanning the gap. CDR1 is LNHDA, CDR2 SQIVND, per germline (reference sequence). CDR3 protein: CASSTLTTQPQHF. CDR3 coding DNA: TGTGCCAGTAGTACCCTGACAACCCAGCCCCAGCATTTT.

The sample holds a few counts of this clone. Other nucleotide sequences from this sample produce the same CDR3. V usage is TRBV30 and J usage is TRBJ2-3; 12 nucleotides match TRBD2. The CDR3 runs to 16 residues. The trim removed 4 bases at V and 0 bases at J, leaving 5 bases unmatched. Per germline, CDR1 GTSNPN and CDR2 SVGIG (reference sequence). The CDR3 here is CAWTGLAGSSTDTQYF. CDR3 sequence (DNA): TGTGCCTGGACCGGACTAGCGGGGTCGAGCACAGATACGCAGTATTTT. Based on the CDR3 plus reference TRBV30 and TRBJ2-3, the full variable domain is SQTIHQWPATLVQPVGSPLSLECTVEGTSNPNLYWYRQAAGRGLQLLFYSVGIGQISSEVPQNLSASRPQDRQFILSSKKLLLSDSGFYLCAWTGLAGSSTDTQYFGPGTRLTVL.

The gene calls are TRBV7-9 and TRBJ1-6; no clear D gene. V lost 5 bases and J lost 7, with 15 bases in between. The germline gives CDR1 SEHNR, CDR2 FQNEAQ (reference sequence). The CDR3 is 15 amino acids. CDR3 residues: CASSPTPPLNSPLHF. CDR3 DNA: TGTGCCAGCAGCCCCACACCACCGCTGAATTCACCCCTCCACTTT.

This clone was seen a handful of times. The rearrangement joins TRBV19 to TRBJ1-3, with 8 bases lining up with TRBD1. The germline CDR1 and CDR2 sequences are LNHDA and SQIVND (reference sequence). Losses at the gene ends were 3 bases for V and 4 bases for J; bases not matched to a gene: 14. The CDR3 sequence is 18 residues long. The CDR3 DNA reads TGTGCCAGTAGTATCCCCTTTGACAGGGGCGAGCAAGGAAACACCATATATTTT. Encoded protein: CASSIPFDRGEQGNTIYF.

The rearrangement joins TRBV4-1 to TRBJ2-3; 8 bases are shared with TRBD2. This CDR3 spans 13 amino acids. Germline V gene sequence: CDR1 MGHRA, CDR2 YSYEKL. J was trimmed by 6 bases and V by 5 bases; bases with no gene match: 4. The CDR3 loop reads CASSFPGGDTQYF. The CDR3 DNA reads TGCGCCAGCAGCTTCCCGGGGGGGGATACGCAGTATTTT.

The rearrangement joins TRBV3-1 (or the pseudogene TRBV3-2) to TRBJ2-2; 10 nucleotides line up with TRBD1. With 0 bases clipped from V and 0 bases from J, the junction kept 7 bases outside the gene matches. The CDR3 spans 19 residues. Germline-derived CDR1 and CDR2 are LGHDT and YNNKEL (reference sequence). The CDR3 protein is CASSQEILGQGSNTGELFF. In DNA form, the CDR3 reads TGTGCCAGCAGCCAAGAGATCCTGGGACAGGGGTCGAACACCGGGGAGCTGTTTTTT.

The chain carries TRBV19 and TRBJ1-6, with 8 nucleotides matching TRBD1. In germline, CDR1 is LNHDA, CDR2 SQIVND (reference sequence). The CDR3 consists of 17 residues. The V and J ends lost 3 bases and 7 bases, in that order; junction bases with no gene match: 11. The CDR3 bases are TGTGCCAGTAGTATCCCTCTTTTGACAGGGGAGAATTCACCCCTCCACTTT. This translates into CASSIPLLTGENSPLHF.

CDR3 coding DNA: TGTGCCAGCAGCCCGATGACAGGGCTCGTCGTCTATGGCTACACCTTC. This codes for CASSPMTGLVVYGYTF. The chain uses TRBV5-6 and TRBJ1-2; 7 bases fit TRBD1. The CDR3 is made up of 16 amino acids. The V gene's germline CDR1 is SGHDT and CDR2 YYEEEE. V shed 4 bases, J shed 4 bases, and the junction held 13 bases outside the gene matches.

CDR3 protein: CASSVGMDSEAFF. The CDR3 DNA reads TGTGCCAGCAGCGTAGGGATGGACAGTGAAGCTTTCTTT. V and J are TRBV9 and TRBJ1-1, with a tentative D call TRBD1 (6 bases). Germline CDR1 SGDLS, CDR2 YYNGEE. The CDR3 length is 13 residues. The V end was cut by 0 bases, the J end by 7 bases, with 10 bases between.

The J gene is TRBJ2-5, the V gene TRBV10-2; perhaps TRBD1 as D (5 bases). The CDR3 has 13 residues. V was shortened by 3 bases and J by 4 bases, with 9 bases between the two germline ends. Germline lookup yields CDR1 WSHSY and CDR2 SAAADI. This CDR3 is CASSESRGETQYF. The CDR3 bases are TGCGCCAGCAGTGAATCTAGGGGAGAGACCCAGTACTTC.

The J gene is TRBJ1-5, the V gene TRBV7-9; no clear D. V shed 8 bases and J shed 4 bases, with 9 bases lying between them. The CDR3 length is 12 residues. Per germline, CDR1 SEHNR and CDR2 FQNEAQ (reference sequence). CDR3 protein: CASPAWNQPQHF. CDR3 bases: TGTGCCAGCCCCGCGTGGAATCAGCCCCAGCATTTT. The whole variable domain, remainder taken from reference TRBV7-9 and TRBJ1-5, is DTGVSQNPRHKITKRGQNVTFRCDPISEHNRLYWYRQTLGQGPEFLTYFQNEAQLEKSRLLSDRFSAERPKGSFSTLEIQRTEQGDSAMYLCASPAWNQPQHFGDGTRLSIL.

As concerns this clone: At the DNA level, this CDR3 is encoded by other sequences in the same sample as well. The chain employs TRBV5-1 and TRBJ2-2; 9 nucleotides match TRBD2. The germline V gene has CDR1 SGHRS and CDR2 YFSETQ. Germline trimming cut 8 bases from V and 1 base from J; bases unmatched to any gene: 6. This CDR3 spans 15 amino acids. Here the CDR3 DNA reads TGCGCCAGTCGCTATAGCGGGGGGAACACCGGGGAGCTGTTTTTT. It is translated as CASRYSGGNTGELFF.

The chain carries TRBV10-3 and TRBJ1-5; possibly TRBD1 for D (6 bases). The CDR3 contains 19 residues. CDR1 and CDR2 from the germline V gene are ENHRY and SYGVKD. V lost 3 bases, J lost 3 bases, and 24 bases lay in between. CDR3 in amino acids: CAISETGRGLSEINQPQHF. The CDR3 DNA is TGTGCCATCAGTGAAACAGGGAGGGGACTGAGTGAAATCAATCAGCCCCAGCATTTT.

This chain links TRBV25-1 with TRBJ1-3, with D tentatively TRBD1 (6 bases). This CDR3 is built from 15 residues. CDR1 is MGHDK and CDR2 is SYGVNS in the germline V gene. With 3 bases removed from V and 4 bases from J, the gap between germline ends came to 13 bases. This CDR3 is CASSDWTVAGNTIYF. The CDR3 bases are TGTGCCAGCAGTGACTGGACAGTCGCCGGAAACACCATATATTTT.